The rows below give T cell receptor beta chains drawn from one sample of a study of blood T cells in healthy people across ages. From the 5' RACE reads, TCRdb called clonotypes with MiXCR, one entry per CDR3 protein. This sample has around 800,000 distinct CDR3 sequences, with less than 80% found just once. The sample comprised blood. The receptors come from a man aged 25-45 years in good health. Both conserved end residues are part of each CDR3. D genes are given only for firm matches. A row's size may be missing; if present it is once, few, many or a size class.

-	TRBJ2-3	-	TRBV4-3	TGCGCCAGCAGCCAACAAAGTTGGGGATTCACAGATACGCAGTATTTT	CASSQQSWGFTDTQYF
TRBD1	TRBJ1-5	-	TRBV4-2	TGTGCCAGCAGCCAAGTGGGACAGCTAACCGGGAATCAGCCCCAGCATTTT	CASSQVGQLTGNQPQHF
TRBD2	TRBJ2-1	-	TRBV7-2	TGTGCCAGCAGACTAGCGGGGAGCTCCTACAATGAGCAGTTCTTC	CASRLAGSSYNEQFF
-	TRBJ1-5	once	TRBV28	TGTGCCAGCAGAGATTGGGAAGGGAATCAGCCCCAGCATTTT	CASRDWEGNQPQHF
TRBD2	TRBJ2-1	few	TRBV4-2	TGTGCCAGCAGCCAAAGGGCGGGACTACCTCATAACGATGAGCAGTTCTTC	CASSQRAGLPHNDEQFF
-	TRBJ2-3	-	TRBV18	TGTGCCAGCTCACCAGGCGGGCTATTTCAGTATTTT	CASSPGGLFQYF
-	TRBJ2-3	few	TRBV20-1	TGCAGTGCTAGACCGACAGATTGGACAGATACGCAGTATTTT	CSARPTDWTDTQYF
-	TRBJ2-5	-	TRBV29-1	TGCAGCGTTTACGGGTTCGACACTCAAGAGACCCAGTACTTC	CSVYGFDTQETQYF
-	TRBJ1-6	-	TRBV4-3	TGCGCCAGCAGCCAACAAACAGGGTATGAATCACCCCTCCACTTT	CASSQQTGYESPLHF
-	TRBJ2-7	few	TRBV29-1	TGCAGCGTTGAACAGGGGACCCACTACGAGCAGTACTTC	CSVEQGTHYEQYF
TRBD1	TRBJ2-4	few	TRBV6-2/TRBV6-3	TGTGCCAGCAGTTACTCTCGTACAGGGGCGCAGTACTTC	CASSYSRTGAQYF
TRBD1	TRBJ1-2	-	TRBV20-1	TGCAGTGCTACCTCGGGACAGGGGGCTTTTGGCTACACCTTC	CSATSGQGAFGYTF
-	TRBJ1-4	-	TRBV9	TGTGCCAGCAGCACCCAAAGGACGGGAACTAATGAAAAACTGTTTTTT	CASSTQRTGTNEKLFF
TRBD1	TRBJ2-5	-	TRBV6-1	TGTGCCAGCACCACGACAGGGGTAGAGACCCAGTACTTC	CASTTTGVETQYF
TRBD1	TRBJ1-6	-	TRBV25-1	TGTGCCAGCAGTGAATTAGGGACAGGCAATTCACCCCTCCACTTT	CASSELGTGNSPLHF
-	TRBJ2-7	-	TRBV7-2	TGTGCCAGCAGCTTAGTAGGGCTCTACTCCTACGAGCAGTACTTC	CASSLVGLYSYEQYF
-	TRBJ2-1	once	TRBV27	TGTGCCAGCAGTTTAATAGGGACCCCCAAGTTCTTC	CASSLIGTPKFF
TRBD1	TRBJ2-5	-	TRBV4-2	TGTGCCAGCAGCCATCTTGGACAGGGTAGCGACCAAGAGACCCAGTACTTC	CASSHLGQGSDQETQYF
TRBD2	TRBJ2-1	-	TRBV11-3	TGTGCCAGCGGGGAGGGGCGATACAATGAGCAGTTCTTC	CASGEGRYNEQFF
-	TRBJ2-1	-	TRBV20-1	TGCAGTGCTAGCCAGGGGATGACCTACAATGAGCAGTTCTTC	CSASQGMTYNEQFF
-	TRBJ2-7	-	TRBV29-1	TGCAGCGTTGAAGACCCAGGGAAATCCTACGAGCAGTACTTC	CSVEDPGKSYEQYF
TRBD2	TRBJ2-7	-	TRBV20-1	TGCAGTGCCCTGGACCCCAGCGGGACTTACGAGCAGTACTTC	CSALDPSGTYEQYF
-	TRBJ2-7	-	TRBV5-4	TGTGCCAGCAGCCCCCCCATCGGAGCAGGCTCCTTCGAGCAGTACTTC	CASSPPIGAGSFEQYF
-	TRBJ1-4	-	TRBV3-1	TGTGCCAGCAGCCAAGGAACCCTTGCGAGTGAAAAACTGTTTTTT	CASSQGTLASEKLFF
TRBD1	TRBJ1-4	-	TRBV7-8	TGTGCCAGCAGCCCTCAGGGGGCGCTGGATGAAAAACTGTTTTTT	CASSPQGALDEKLFF
TRBD2	TRBJ2-7	-	TRBV6-5	TGTGCCAGCAGTTACTCACTAGGCCTGACTAGCGGGGCCTCCTACGAGCAGTACTTC	CASSYSLGLTSGASYEQYF
-	TRBJ2-1	few	TRBV20-1	TGCAGTGCTAGAGCCGGACCCGGCGAGAATGAGCAGTTCTTC	CSARAGPGENEQFF
-	TRBJ2-7	-	TRBV11-2	TGTGCCTGCAGCGGCAGGGGTATCCACGAGCAGTACTTC	CACSGRGIHEQYF
-	TRBJ2-7	-	TRBV6-5	TGTGCCAGCAGTTACAGAAGGGGGAGCTCCTACGAGCAGTACTTC	CASSYRRGSSYEQYF
TRBD2	TRBJ2-7	few	TRBV10-3	TGTGCCATCAGTACTAGCGGGGGTTCCTACGAGCAGTACTTC	CAISTSGGSYEQYF
-	TRBJ2-2	-	TRBV27	TGTGCCAGCAGTGAGGGTCGAGGCGGGGAGCTGTTTTTT	CASSEGRGGELFF